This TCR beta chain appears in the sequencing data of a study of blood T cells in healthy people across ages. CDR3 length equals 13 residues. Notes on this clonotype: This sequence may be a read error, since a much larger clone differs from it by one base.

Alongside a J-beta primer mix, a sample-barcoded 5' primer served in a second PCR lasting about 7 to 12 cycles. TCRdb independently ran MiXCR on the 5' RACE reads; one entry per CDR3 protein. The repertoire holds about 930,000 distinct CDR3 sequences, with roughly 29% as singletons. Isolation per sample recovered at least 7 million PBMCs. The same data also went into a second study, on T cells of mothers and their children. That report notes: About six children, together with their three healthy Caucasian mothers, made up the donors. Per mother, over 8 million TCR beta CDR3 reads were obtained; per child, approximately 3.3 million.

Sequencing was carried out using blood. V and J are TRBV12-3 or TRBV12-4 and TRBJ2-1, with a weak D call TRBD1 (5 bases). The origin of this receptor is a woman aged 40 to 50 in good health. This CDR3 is CAGSLAGRFEQFF. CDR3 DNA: TGTGCCGGCAGTTTGGCAGGGCGTTTCGAGCAGTTCTTC.